This TCR beta chain was recorded in a study of blood T cell repertoires in COVID-19. Profiling relied on immunoSEQ multiplex PCR, and the TCRdb table lists in-frame clones only, not all of them. The sample holds 85,000 to 90,000 clones, 82% seen once. Looked up from germline, CDR1 is SGHVS and CDR2 is FNYEAQ. Germline trimming cut 2 bases from V and 5 bases from J; bases unmatched to any gene: 9. The CDR3 has 16 residues. This clone was counted a few times. Sequencing was done on a sample of peripheral blood. The V call is TRBV7-6, the J call TRBJ1-1; 9 bases agree with TRBD1. The sequence was obtained from a woman of 80 years or more with acute or convalescent COVID-19. CDR3 region: CASSLRDREQVTEAFF. Here the CDR3 DNA reads TGTGCCAGCAGCTTAAGGGACAGGGAACAGGTAACTGAAGCTTTCTTT.